The T cell receptor beta chain described here comes from a study of blood T cell repertoires in COVID-19. About the research overall: In each case, the material was cDNA or gDNA derived from T cells, B-cell-depleted T cells, or PBMCs.

Participants, 18 to 89 years old, spanned fewer than 30 US areas. Assignments of participants to cohorts depended upon their own reported clinical history. In the source study's methods: It was from reference gene primer amplification that nucleated cell counts were estimated. Here immunoSEQ multiplex PCR was the method, and the copy in TCRdb shows in-frame clones only, minus some. The V and J calls and clone size are taken from that table; D and trimming were inferred from the DNA. The sample shows fewer than 350,000 clones, about 86% of them seen only once. V dropped 5 bases and J dropped 5 bases, with 12 bases sitting between them. Germline CDR1 SGHTA, CDR2 FQGTGA. The CDR3 loop spans 13 amino acids.

This TCR came from a woman in her 40s with acute COVID-19. Sequencing was done on a sample of PBMCs or T cells enriched from blood (not recorded which). This chain connects TRBV7-3 to TRBJ2-5; D perhaps matches TRBD1 (6 bases). The CDR3 sequence is CASSQGSRETQYF. The CDR3 DNA reads as TGTGCCAGCAGCCAGGGGTCTCGGGAGACCCAGTACTTC.